This TCR beta chain was documented in a study of post-analysis software for immune sequencing data. Study-wide background: Relapsing-remitting, secondary progressive and progressive-relapsing courses of multiple sclerosis were included.

This clonotype has at least ten counts. The target antigen is unknown. Study findings and constraints: In patients, TRBV5-6, TRBV5-1 and TRBV20-1 belonged to roughly five TRBV segments found more frequently than in controls. F-measure co-clustering was strong for batch-matched samples. Significantly decreased normalized Chao1 diversity was recorded for multiple sclerosis patients relative to controls.

V was clipped by 6 bases and J by 2 bases, with 22 bases between them. CDR1 is SQVTM and CDR2 is ANQGSEA in the germline V gene. The CDR3 has 16 amino acids. The TCR beta cDNA libraries carried unique molecular identifiers. Each CDR3 protein is one row after TCRdb ran MiXCR on the PCR reads. The table records about 620,000 distinct CDR3 sequences, around 47% of them present only once. The receptor's source is a girl aged 5 to 17 with multiple sclerosis. Sequencing was performed on blood. The V call is TRBV29-1, the J call TRBJ2-5; D is possibly TRBD2 (5 bases). CDR3 nucleotide sequence: TGCAGCGTCGAATGGACTCACCAAGTATGGCAAGAGACCCAGTACTTC. This translates into CSVEWTHQVWQETQYF.